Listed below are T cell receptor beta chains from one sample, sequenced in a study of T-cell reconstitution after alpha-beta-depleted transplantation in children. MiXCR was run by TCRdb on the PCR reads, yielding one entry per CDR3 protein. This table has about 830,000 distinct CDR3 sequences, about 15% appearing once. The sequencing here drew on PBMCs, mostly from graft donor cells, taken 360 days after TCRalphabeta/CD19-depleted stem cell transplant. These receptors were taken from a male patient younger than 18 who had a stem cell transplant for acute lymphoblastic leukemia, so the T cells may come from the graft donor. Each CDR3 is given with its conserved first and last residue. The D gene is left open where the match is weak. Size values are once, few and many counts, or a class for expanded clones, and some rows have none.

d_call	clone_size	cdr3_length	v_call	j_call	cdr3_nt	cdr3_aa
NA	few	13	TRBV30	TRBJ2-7	TGTGCCTGGAGTGTTACCGATATATACGAGCAGTACTTC	CAWSVTDIYEQYF
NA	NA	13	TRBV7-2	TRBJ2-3	TGTGCCAGCAGCCCGACCTCTCAAGATACGCAGTATTTT	CASSPTSQDTQYF
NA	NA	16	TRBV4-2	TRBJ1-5	TGTGCCAGCAGCCAAGATCGGGGAATTAGCAATCAGCCCCAGCATTTT	CASSQDRGISNQPQHF
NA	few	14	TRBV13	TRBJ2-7	TGTGCCAGCAGCTCCGAAGCCTCTCCGCCCGAGCAGTACTTC	CASSSEASPPEQYF
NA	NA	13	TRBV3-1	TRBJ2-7	TGTGCCAGCAGCCAATCGCAGGGGGGAGAGCAGTACTTC	CASSQSQGGEQYF
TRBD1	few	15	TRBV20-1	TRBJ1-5	TGCAGTGCCCCCAATCACAGGGGTAGCAATCAGCCCCAGCATTTT	CSAPNHRGSNQPQHF
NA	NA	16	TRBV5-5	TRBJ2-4	TGTGCCAGCGCTGTTATGGCGGGATTAGCCAAAAACATTCAGTACTTC	CASAVMAGLAKNIQYF
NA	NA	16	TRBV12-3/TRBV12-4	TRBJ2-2	TGTGCCAGCAGTTACACAGGGACCGCGAACACCGGGGAGCTGTTTTTT	CASSYTGTANTGELFF
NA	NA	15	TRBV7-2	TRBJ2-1	TGTGCCAGCAGCTTAAAGGAAGGCGTGTACAATGAGCAGTTCTTC	CASSLKEGVYNEQFF
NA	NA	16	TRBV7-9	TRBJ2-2	TGTGCCAGCGTTACACCACTCGAGGGTTTCTCCGGGGAGCTGTTTTTT	CASVTPLEGFSGELFF
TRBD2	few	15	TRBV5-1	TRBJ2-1	TGCGCCAGCAGCTGGGGGGGACTAACGTCCAATGAGCAGTTCTTC	CASSWGGLTSNEQFF
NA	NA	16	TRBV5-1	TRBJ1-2	TGCGCCAGCAGCCTCCGACCCGACAGGACTAACTATGGCTACACCTTC	CASSLRPDRTNYGYTF
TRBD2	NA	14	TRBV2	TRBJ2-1	TGTGCCAGCAGTGGACTAGCGGGGACATGGGAGCAGTTCTTC	CASSGLAGTWEQFF
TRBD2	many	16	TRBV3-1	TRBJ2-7	TGTGCCAGCAGCCAACTTGGGACTAGCGGACTCTACGAGCAGTACTTC	CASSQLGTSGLYEQYF
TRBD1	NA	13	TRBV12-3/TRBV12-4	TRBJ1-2	TGTGCCAGCAGTCTTTGGACAGGGACCGGCTACACCTTC	CASSLWTGTGYTF
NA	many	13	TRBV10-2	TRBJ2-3	TGCGCCAGCAGTGACCCCTCGATAGATACGCAGTATTTT	CASSDPSIDTQYF
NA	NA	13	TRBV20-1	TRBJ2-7	TGCAGTGCTGGGCAGAGCCCCCTCTACGAGCAGTACTTC	CSAGQSPLYEQYF